One and the same sample provided the 24 T cell receptor beta chains below, sequenced in a study of blood T cell repertoires in COVID-19. The method was immunoSEQ multiplex PCR; TCRdb's version includes in-frame clones alone and lacks a portion of them. Of 190,000 or so clones listed, approximately 82% are singletons. The material sequenced was peripheral blood. These receptors originate from a human donor with acute or convalescent COVID-19. The donor label of this sample is uncertain.

This clone occurred a few times. The J gene is TRBJ2-7, the V gene TRBV7-2; TRBD2 might be the D (6 bases). The CDR3 loop spans 16 amino acids. CDR1 and CDR2 (germline): SGHTA, FQGNSA. Trimming took off 3 bases at V and 5 bases at J, with 20 bases between the two ends. CDR3 in DNA: TGTGCCAGCAGCTTCAACTACGGGGTAATAGCGGACGAGCAGTACTTC. It translates to CASSFNYGVIADEQYF. Drawing the rest from reference TRBV7-2 and TRBJ2-7, the complete variable domain is GAGVSQSPSNKVTEKGKDVELRCDPISGHTALYWYRQSLGQGLEFLIYFQGNSAPDKSGLPSDRFSAERTGGSVSTLTIQRTQQEDSAVYLCASSFNYGVIADEQYFGPGTRLTVT.

V and J are TRBV11-2 and TRBJ2-1, with TRBD1 matching 9 bases. CDR3 length: 16 amino acids. CDR1 and CDR2 (germline): SGHAT, FQNNGV. J gave up 4 bases and V 6 bases, and 10 bases lay outside the gene matches. The CDR3 is CASSPPGQGRYNEQFF. The CDR3 DNA follows: TGTGCCAGCAGTCCCCCCGGACAGGGGAGATACAATGAGCAGTTCTTC.

For the CDR3, the DNA is TGTGCCAGCAGCCAGATAGCGGGAGGTTTCGGTGAGCAGTTCTTC. Its protein product is CASSQIAGGFGEQFF. The V call is TRBV3-1 (or the pseudogene TRBV3-2), the J call TRBJ2-1; 10 bases line up with TRBD2. V lost 3 bases, J lost 9 bases, and 8 bases stayed unmatched. There are 15 residues in the CDR3. Germline CDR1 reads LGHDT; CDR2 reads YNNKEL (reference sequence).

This sequence joins TRBV5-1 and TRBJ2-3; TRBD1 matches at 9 bases. With 1 base clipped from V and 3 bases from J, the junction kept 6 bases outside the gene matches. The V gene's germline CDR1 is SGHRS and CDR2 YFSETQ. This CDR3 is built from 16 residues. The CDR3 coding sequence is TGCGCCAGCAGCTTGCAGGACAGGGGATCTACAGATACGCAGTATTTT. Translating gives CASSLQDRGSTDTQYF.

The genes are TRBV28 and TRBJ1-5; a possible D gene is TRBD1 (5 bases). The CDR3 covers 11 residues. Germline loops: CDR1 MDHEN, CDR2 SYDVKM. Between the trimmed V and J ends, which lost 6 bases and 10 bases, there was a span of 10 bases. The CDR3: CASSRAEPQHF. CDR3 bases: TGTGCCAGCAGCAGGGCGGAACCCCAGCATTTT.

The J gene is TRBJ1-2, the V gene TRBV5-1; the match to TRBD1 covers 7 bases. Germline assignment: CDR1 SGHRS and CDR2 YFSETQ. After removal of 0 bases from V and 3 bases from J, the junction contained 5 bases not matched to a gene. CDR3 length: 15 residues. The CDR3 loop is CASSLGQGSYYGYTF. CDR3 DNA sequence: TGCGCCAGCAGCTTGGGACAGGGTTCCTACTATGGCTACACCTTC.

This chain uses TRBV4-2 with TRBJ2-5; 8 nucleotides align to TRBD2. The V and J ends lost 1 base and 5 bases, in that order; junction bases with no gene match: 3. The germline V gene encodes CDR1 LGHNA and CDR2 YNFKEQ. CDR3 length: 14 amino acids. The CDR3 protein is CASSQVWTSETQYF. In DNA form, the CDR3 reads TGTGCCAGCAGCCAAGTTTGGACTAGCGAGACCCAGTACTTC.

The CDR3 sequence: CASRLWEETQYF. The CDR3 DNA reads as TGTGCCAGCAGACTCTGGGAGGAGACCCAGTACTTC. The chain uses TRBV6-1 and TRBJ2-5; D is possibly TRBD2 (5 bases). The CDR3 contains 12 residues. Trimming cost V 6 bases and J 5 bases, with 10 bases left between them. Germline lookup yields CDR1 MNHNS and CDR2 SASEGT.

The rearrangement uses TRBV11-2 and TRBJ2-1; TRBD2 matches 12 bases. Germline assignment: CDR1 SGHAT and CDR2 FQNNGV. This CDR3 is built from 17 residues. V shed 5 bases and J 2 bases; nucleotides not matched to a gene: 7. The chain's CDR3 is CASSPPTSGRPYNEQFF. The CDR3 nucleotides are TGTGCCAGCAGCCCCCCAACTAGCGGGAGGCCCTACAATGAGCAGTTCTTC.

This CDR3 reads CSVGGDGNTIYF. CDR3 DNA sequence: TGCAGCGTTGGGGGCGACGGAAACACCATATATTTT. The rearrangement joins TRBV29-1 to TRBJ1-3; a weak D match, TRBD1 (5 bases). Germline CDR1 SQVTM, CDR2 ANQGSEA. CDR3 length: 12 amino acids. The V and J ends lost 4 bases and 4 bases respectively, with 8 bases between them.

The J gene is TRBJ2-2, the V gene TRBV5-1; D possibly corresponds to TRBD2 (6 bases). The CDR3 runs to 16 residues. Deletions cut 2 bases from V and 2 bases from J, with 13 bases between. The V gene's germline CDR1 is SGHRS and CDR2 YFSETQ. The CDR3 sequence: CASSFGSGLNTGELFF. DNA for the CDR3: TGCGCCAGCAGCTTCGGTAGCGGACTTAACACCGGGGAGCTGTTTTTT.

The chain links TRBV7-2 to TRBJ1-1; D is unclear. Per the germline V gene, CDR1 is SGHTA and CDR2 is FQGNSA. Trimming stripped 3 bases from V and 1 base from J, with 9 bases between. The CDR3 extends over 14 amino acids. The CDR3 DNA follows: TGTGCCAGCAGCTTTTCCCCTTCGAACACTGAAGCTTTCTTT. This sequence encodes CASSFSPSNTEAFF.

This chain links TRBV6-5 with TRBJ2-7, with TRBD2 matching over 14 bases. The CDR3 length is 16 residues. Germline CDR1 and CDR2: MNHEY and SVGAGI. V trimming: 2 bases; J trimming: 4 bases; junction bases outside the gene matches: 4. Here the CDR3 reads CASSYGLAGGKYEQYF. CDR3 bases: TGTGCCAGCAGTTACGGACTAGCGGGAGGAAAGTACGAGCAGTACTTC.

This clone was counted a few times. The V call is TRBV6-5, the J call TRBJ2-3, with TRBD2 identical over 8 bases. Germline V CDR1 and CDR2: MNHEY, SVGAGI. The CDR3 consists of 15 residues. J gave up 1 base and V 8 bases, and 8 bases lay outside the gene matches. The CDR3 sequence: CASAFGLAGTDTQYF. The CDR3 DNA is TGTGCCAGCGCGTTCGGACTAGCCGGCACAGATACGCAGTATTTT.

This clone was seen only once. The chain carries TRBV4-1 and TRBJ1-5; 8 bases map to TRBD1. CDR1 is MGHRA and CDR2 is YSYEKL in the germline V gene. The CDR3 spans 17 residues. The junction had 13 bases not matched to a gene; V was cut back by 3 bases and J by 6 bases. The CDR3 DNA follows: TGCGCCAGCAGCCATGGTGCCCGGACAGGGTACAGTCAGCCCCAGCATTTT. As protein: CASSHGARTGYSQPQHF.

The V and J genes are TRBV6-2 or TRBV6-3 and TRBJ2-1; TRBD2 aligns across 10 bases. CDR3 length equals 15 residues. With 5 bases clipped from V and 6 bases from J, the junction kept 7 bases outside the gene matches. Germline V gene data show CDR1 as MNHEY and CDR2 as SVGEGT. The CDR3 sequence is CASSDPSGSGNEQFF. In DNA, the CDR3 is TGTGCCAGCAGTGACCCTAGCGGGAGTGGCAATGAGCAGTTCTTC.

This clone was counted between two and nine times. V gene TRBV27 combines with J gene TRBJ2-7; 7 positions match TRBD1. Germline lookup yields CDR1 MNHEY and CDR2 SMNVEV (reference sequence). The CDR3 has 15 residues. J lost 2 bases, V lost 6 bases, and 10 bases had no gene match. CDR3 nucleotides: TGTGCCAGCAGGATGGACAGGTGGTTCCCCTACGAGCAGTACTTC. Its protein is CASRMDRWFPYEQYF.

V is TRBV6-6 and J is TRBJ1-1; D call uncertain. The germline V gene encodes CDR1 MNHNY and CDR2 SVGAGI (reference sequence). The ends were cut back, 8 bases at V and 1 base at J, with 11 bases in the middle. The CDR3 spans 13 residues. CDR3 amino acids: CASQRDKNTEAFF. CDR3 nucleotide sequence: TGTGCCAGCCAGAGGGATAAGAACACTGAAGCTTTCTTT.

V gene TRBV28 combines with J gene TRBJ1-2; 9 bases align to TRBD1. Trimming at V came to 5 bases and at J to 7 bases, leaving 14 bases not matched to a gene. Per the germline V gene, CDR1 is MDHEN and CDR2 is SYDVKM. There are 16 residues in the CDR3. The CDR3 DNA follows: TGTGCCAGCAGTCTACATTCCTTGGGACAGGGTGTTGGCTACACCTTC. Its translation is CASSLHSLGQGVGYTF.

The chain uses TRBV3-1 (or the pseudogene TRBV3-2) and TRBJ2-2; the match to TRBD1 covers 7 bases. Germline V gene data show CDR1 as LGHDT and CDR2 as YNNKEL (reference sequence). Trimming cost V 0 bases and J 5 bases; bases outside gene matches: 6. The CDR3 has 16 residues. The CDR3 DNA is TGTGCCAGCAGCCAAGATTGGCGACAGGGTACCGGGGAGCTGTTTTTT. It translates to CASSQDWRQGTGELFF.

The chain carries TRBV3-1 (or the pseudogene TRBV3-2) and TRBJ1-5; TRBD1 might be the D (6 bases). CDR1 is LGHDT and CDR2 is YNNKEL in the germline V gene (reference sequence). V lost 8 bases, J lost 3 bases, and 14 bases lay in between. The length of the CDR3 is 14 residues. CDR3 sequence (DNA): TGTGCCAGCGGTTTAGGGGGGGACAATCAGCCCCAGCATTTT. Protein sequence: CASGLGGDNQPQHF.

J is TRBJ2-1 and V is TRBV27; TRBD2 aligns across 10 bases. Germline V gene sequence: CDR1 MNHEY, CDR2 SMNVEV (reference sequence). Trimming at V came to 6 bases and at J to 7 bases, leaving 9 bases not matched to a gene. CDR3 length equals 15 residues. The CDR3 spells CASRTAGLAPNEQFF. CDR3 coding DNA: TGTGCCAGCAGAACTGCGGGACTAGCGCCGAATGAGCAGTTCTTC.

This chain joins TRBV30 and TRBJ2-1, with D tentatively TRBD2 (7 bases). The germline CDR1 and CDR2 sequences are GTSNPN and SVGIG (reference sequence). V was clipped by 1 base and J by 7 bases, with 17 bases between them. The length of the CDR3 is 15 residues. CDR3 in DNA: TGTGCCTGGAGTGCCCGGAGGGGGGGTTTGAATGAGCAGTTCTTC. Translated, it gives CAWSARRGGLNEQFF.

V usage is TRBV11-2 and J usage is TRBJ2-5; 7 bases fit TRBD1. The CDR3 has 13 residues. Trimming at V came to 6 bases and at J to 4 bases, leaving 5 bases not matched to a gene. CDR1 and CDR2 from the germline V gene are SGHAT and FQNNGV. The CDR3 nucleotides read TGTGCCAGCAGTTTGGCAGGGGGAGAGACCCAGTACTTC. Encoded protein: CASSLAGGETQYF.